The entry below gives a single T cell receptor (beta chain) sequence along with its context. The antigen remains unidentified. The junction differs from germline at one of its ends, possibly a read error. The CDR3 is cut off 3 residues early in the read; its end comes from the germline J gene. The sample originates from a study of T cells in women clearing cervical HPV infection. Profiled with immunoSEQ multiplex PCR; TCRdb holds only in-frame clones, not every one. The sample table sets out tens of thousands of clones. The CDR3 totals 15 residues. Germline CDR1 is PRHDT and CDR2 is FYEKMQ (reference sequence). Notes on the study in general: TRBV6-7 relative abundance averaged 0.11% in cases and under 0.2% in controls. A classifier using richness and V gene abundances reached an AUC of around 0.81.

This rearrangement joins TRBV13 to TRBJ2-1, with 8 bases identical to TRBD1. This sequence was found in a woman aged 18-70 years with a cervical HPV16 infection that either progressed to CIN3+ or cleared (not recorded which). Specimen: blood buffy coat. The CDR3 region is CASSLGGQGHNEQFF. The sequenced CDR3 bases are TGTGCCAGCAGCCTAGGCGGACAGGGCCACAATGAG.